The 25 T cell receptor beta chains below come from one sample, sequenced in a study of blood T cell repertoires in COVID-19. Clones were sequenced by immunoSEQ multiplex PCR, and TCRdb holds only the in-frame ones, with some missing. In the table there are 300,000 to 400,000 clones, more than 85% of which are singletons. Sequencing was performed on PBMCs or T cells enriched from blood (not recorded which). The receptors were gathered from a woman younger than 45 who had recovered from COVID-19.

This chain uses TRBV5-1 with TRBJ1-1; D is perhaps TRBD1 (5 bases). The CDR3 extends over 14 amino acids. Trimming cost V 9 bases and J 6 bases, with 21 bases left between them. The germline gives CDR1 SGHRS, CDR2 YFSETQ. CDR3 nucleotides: TGCGCCACCTCACAAGGGGCGAACGACCCTGAAGCTTTCTTT. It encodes CATSQGANDPEAFF.

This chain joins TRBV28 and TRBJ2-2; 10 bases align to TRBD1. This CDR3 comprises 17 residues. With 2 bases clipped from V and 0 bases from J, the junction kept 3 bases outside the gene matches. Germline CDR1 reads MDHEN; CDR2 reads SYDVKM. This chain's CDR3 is CASSLQGTGANTGELFF. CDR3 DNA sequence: TGTGCCAGCAGTTTACAGGGGACAGGGGCGAACACCGGGGAGCTGTTTTTT.

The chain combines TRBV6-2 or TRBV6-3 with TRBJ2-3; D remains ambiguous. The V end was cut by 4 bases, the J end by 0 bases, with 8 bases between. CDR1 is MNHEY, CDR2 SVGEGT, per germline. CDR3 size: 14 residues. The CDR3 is CASSFLTSTDTQYF. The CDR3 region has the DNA TGTGCCAGCAGTTTCTTAACTAGCACAGATACGCAGTATTTT.

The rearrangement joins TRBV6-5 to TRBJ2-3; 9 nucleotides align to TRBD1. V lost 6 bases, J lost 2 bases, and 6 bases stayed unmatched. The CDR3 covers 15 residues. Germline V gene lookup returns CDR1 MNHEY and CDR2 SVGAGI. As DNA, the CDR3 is TGTGCCAGCAGCCGACAGGGGGTTGACACAGATACGCAGTATTTT. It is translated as CASSRQGVDTDTQYF.

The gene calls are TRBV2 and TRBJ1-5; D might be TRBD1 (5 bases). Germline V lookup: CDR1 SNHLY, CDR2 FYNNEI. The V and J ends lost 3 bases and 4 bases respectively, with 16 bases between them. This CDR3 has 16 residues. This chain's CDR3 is CASSEFGGTGNQPQHF. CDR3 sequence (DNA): TGTGCCAGCAGTGAGTTCGGGGGAACGGGGAATCAGCCCCAGCATTTT.

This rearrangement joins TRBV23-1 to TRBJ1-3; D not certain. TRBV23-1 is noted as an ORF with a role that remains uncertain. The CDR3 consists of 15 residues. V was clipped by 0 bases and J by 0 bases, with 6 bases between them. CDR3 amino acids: CASSQSPSSGNTIYF. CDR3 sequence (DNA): TGCGCCAGCAGTCAATCCCCTAGCTCTGGAAACACCATATATTTT.

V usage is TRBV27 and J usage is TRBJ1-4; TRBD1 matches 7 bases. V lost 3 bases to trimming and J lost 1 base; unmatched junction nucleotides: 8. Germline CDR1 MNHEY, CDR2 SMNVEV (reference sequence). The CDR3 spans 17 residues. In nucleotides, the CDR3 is TGTGCCAGCAGTTTCTCGGGCAGGGGGGTAACTAATGAAAAACTGTTTTTT. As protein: CASSFSGRGVTNEKLFF.

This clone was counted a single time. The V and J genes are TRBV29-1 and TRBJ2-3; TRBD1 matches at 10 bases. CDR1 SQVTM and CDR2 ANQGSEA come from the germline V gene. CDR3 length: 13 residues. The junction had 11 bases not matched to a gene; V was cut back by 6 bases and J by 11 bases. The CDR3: CSVAGTGVGMQYF. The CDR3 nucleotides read TGCAGCGTGGCGGGGACAGGGGTTGGTATGCAGTATTTT.

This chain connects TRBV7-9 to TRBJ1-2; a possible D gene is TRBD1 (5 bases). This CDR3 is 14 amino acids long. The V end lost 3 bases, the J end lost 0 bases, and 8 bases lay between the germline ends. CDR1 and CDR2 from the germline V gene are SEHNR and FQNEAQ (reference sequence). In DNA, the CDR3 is TGTGCCAGCAGCTTCGACAGAACTAACTATGGCTACACCTTC. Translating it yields CASSFDRTNYGYTF.

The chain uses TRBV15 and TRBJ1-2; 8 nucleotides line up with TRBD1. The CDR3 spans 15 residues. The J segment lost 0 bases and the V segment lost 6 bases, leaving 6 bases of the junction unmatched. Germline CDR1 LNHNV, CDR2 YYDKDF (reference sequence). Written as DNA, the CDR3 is TGTGCCACCAGGATCGACAGGGGAGCTAACTATGGCTACACCTTC. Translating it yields CATRIDRGANYGYTF.

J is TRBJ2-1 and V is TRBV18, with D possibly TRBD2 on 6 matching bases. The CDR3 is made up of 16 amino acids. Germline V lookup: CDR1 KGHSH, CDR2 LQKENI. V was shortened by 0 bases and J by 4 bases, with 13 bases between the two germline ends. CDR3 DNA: TGTGCCAGCTCACCACCACGAAGGGAGGTGTACAATGAGCAGTTCTTC. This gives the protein CASSPPRREVYNEQFF.

The CDR3 nucleotides read TGTGCCAGCAGCCGGTGGGGCCTCACCGGGGAGCTGTTTTTT. This translates into CASSRWGLTGELFF. The rearrangement joins TRBV27 to TRBJ2-2, with a possible D match to TRBD1 (5 bases). Trimming stripped 6 bases from V and 4 bases from J, with 12 bases between. The germline V gene encodes CDR1 MNHEY and CDR2 SMNVEV (reference sequence). The CDR3 is 14 amino acids.

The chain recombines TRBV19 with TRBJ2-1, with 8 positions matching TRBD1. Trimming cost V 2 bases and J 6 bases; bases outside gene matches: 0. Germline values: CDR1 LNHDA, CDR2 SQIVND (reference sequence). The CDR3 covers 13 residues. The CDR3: CASSITGGNEQFF. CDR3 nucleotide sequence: TGTGCCAGTAGTATAACAGGGGGCAATGAGCAGTTCTTC. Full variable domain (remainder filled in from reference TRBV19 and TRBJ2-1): DGGITQSPKYLFRKEGQNVTLSCEQNLNHDAMYWYRQDPGQGLRLIYYSQIVNDFQKGDIAEGYSVSREKKESFPLTVTSAQKNPTAFYLCASSITGGNEQFFGPGTRLTVL.

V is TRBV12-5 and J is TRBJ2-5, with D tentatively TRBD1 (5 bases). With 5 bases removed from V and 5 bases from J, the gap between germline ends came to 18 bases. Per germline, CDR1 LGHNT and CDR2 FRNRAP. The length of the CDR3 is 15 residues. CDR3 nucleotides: TGTGCTAGTGGTCCAGAGGCAAGACCAGGGGAGACCCAGTACTTC. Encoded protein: CASGPEARPGETQYF.

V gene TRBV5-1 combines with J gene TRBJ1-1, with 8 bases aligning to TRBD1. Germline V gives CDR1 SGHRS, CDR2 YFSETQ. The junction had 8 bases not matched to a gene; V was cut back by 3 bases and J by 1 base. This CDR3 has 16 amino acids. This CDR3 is CASSSGFGQGNTEAFF. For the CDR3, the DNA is TGCGCCAGCAGCTCAGGCTTCGGACAGGGGAACACTGAAGCTTTCTTT.

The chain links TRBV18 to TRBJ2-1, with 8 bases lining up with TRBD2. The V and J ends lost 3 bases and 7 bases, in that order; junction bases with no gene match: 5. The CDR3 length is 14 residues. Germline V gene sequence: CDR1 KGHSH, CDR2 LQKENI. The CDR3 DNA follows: TGTGCCAGCTCACCCGGGACTAGGGGTAATGAGCAGTTCTTC. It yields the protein CASSPGTRGNEQFF.

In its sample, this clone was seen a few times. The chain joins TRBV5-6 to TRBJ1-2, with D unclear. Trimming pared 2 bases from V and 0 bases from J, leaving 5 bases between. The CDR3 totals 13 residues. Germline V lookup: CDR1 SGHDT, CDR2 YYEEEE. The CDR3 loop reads CASSFPSNYGYTF. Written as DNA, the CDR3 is TGTGCCAGCAGCTTCCCGTCTAACTATGGCTACACCTTC.

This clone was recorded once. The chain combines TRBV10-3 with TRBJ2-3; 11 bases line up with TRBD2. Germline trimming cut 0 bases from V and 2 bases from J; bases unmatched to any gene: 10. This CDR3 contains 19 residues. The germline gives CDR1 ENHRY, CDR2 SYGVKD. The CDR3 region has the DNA TGTGCCATCAGTGAGTCTAGCGGGGGGGCCTCAACGTCCACAGATACGCAGTATTTT. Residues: CAISESSGGASTSTDTQYF.

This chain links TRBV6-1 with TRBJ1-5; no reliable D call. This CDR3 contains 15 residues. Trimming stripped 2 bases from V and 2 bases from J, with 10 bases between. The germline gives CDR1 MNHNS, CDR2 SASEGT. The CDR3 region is CASSERGRGNQPQHF. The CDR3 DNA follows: TGTGCCAGCAGTGAACGGGGAAGGGGCAATCAGCCCCAGCATTTT.

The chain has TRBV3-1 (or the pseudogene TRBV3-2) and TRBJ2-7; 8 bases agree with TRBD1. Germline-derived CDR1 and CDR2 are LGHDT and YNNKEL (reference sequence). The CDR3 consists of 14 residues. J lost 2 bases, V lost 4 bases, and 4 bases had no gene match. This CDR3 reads CASSPGQGTYEQYF. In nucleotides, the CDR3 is TGTGCCAGCAGCCCTGGACAGGGAACCTACGAGCAGTACTTC.

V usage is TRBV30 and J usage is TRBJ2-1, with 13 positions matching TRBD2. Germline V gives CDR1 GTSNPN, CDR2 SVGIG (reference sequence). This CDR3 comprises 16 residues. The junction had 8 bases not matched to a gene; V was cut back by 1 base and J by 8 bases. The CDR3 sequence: CAWSEGLAGAGDEQFF. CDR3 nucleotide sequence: TGTGCCTGGAGTGAAGGACTAGCGGGGGCCGGAGATGAGCAGTTCTTC.

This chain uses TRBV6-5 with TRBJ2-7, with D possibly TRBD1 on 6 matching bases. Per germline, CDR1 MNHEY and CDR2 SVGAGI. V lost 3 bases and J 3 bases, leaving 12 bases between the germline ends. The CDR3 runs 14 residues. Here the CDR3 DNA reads TGTGCCAGCAGTTATTTTGGGACAAACTACGAGCAGTACTTC. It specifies CASSYFGTNYEQYF.

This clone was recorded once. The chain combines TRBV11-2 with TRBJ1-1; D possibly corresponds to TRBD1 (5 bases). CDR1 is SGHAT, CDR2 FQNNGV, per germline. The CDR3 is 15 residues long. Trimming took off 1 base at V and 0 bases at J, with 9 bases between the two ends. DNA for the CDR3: TGTGCCAGCAGCTTAGGACAGAACCTGAACACTGAAGCTTTCTTT. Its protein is CASSLGQNLNTEAFF.

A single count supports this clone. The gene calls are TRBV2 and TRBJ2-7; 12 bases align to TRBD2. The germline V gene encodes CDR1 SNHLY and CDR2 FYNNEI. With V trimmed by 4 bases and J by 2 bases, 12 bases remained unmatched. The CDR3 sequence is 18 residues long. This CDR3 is CASSGTSGGLSQTYEQYF. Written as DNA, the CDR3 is TGTGCCAGCAGTGGAACTAGCGGGGGGTTATCCCAGACCTACGAGCAGTACTTC.

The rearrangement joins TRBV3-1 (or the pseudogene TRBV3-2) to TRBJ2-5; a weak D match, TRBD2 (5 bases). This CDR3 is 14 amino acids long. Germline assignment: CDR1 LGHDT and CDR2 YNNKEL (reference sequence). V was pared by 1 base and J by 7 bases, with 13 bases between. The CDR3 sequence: CASSQGGRKWTQYF. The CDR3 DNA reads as TGTGCCAGCAGCCAAGGTGGGAGAAAGTGGACCCAGTACTTC.